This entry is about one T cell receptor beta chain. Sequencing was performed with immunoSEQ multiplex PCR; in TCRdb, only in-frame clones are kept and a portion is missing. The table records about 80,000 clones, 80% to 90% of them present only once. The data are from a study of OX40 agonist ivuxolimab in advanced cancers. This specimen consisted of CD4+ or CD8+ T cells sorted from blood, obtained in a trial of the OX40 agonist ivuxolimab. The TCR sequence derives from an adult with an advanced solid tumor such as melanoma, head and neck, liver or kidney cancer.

Here the CDR3 DNA reads TGTGCCAGCAGCTTTACCATCGGGAAGGGCTATGGCTACACCTTC. Translating it yields CASSFTIGKGYGYTF. V gene TRBV11-3 combines with J gene TRBJ1-2, with unresolved D. CDR1 SGHNT and CDR2 YENEEA come from the germline V gene. V lost 3 bases and J 4 bases, leaving 15 bases between the germline ends. This CDR3 is built from 15 residues.